These 30 T cell receptor beta chains came from one sample sequenced in a study of T cell responses to AZD1222 COVID-19 vaccine (dated by TCRdb to about 2021). In the paper's terms, the time point label means: about 28 days (+/-7) after the second vaccine dose. The library was obtained by the immunoSEQ multiplex PCR assay. This is the immuneACCESS table as TCRdb keeps it, with only in-frame sequences that have V and J called. A part of the clones is gone; compared with another copy, unresolved V genes explain less than half, and the rest is unexplained. The sample includes around 99,000 clones, with approximately 89% observed a single time. The top ten constitute about 9% of the sample. Material: peripheral blood, obtained 28 days after the second AZD1222 dose. Receptor source: an adult who received the AZD1222 COVID-19 vaccine.

The chain uses TRBV15 and TRBJ2-5, with D possibly TRBD2 on 6 matching bases. Per germline, CDR1 LNHNV and CDR2 YYDKDF (reference sequence). V shed 0 bases and J shed 5 bases, with 16 bases lying between them. The CDR3 has 16 residues. CDR3 nucleotides: TGTGCCACCAGCAGAGATCGGCTAGCGATGGGCGAGACCCAGTACTTC. Amino acids: CATSRDRLAMGETQYF.

V is TRBV7-2 and J is TRBJ2-7; D possibly corresponds to TRBD2 (6 bases). The germline CDR1 and CDR2 sequences are SGHTA and FQGNSA. With 1 base removed from V and 1 base from J, the gap between germline ends came to 11 bases. This CDR3 spans 15 amino acids. CDR3 nucleotide sequence: TGTGCCAGCAGCTTAGGGGCAGGAGGGTCCTACGAGCAGTACTTC. This encodes CASSLGAGGSYEQYF.

The chain is built from TRBV9 and TRBJ1-6; perhaps TRBD1 as D (5 bases). V was clipped by 0 bases and J by 0 bases, with 7 bases between them. Germline V gives CDR1 SGDLS, CDR2 YYNGEE. The CDR3 is 16 amino acids. CDR3 in DNA: TGTGCCAGCAGCGTAGGACAGAGCTCCTATAATTCACCCCTCCACTTT. This gives the protein CASSVGQSSYNSPLHF.

The chain combines TRBV27 with TRBJ2-5, with a tentative D call TRBD2 (6 bases). Trimming left V 6 bases short and J 7 bases short, with 30 bases between. The CDR3 length is 18 residues. Per germline, CDR1 MNHEY and CDR2 SMNVEV (reference sequence). The DNA for the CDR3 is TGTGCCAGCAGCCGTGGATTTTCGGGAGTGGGGCAGGAGGCGACCCAGTACTTC. It yields the protein CASSRGFSGVGQEATQYF.

A remark on this clone: Compared with germline, one end of the junction differs, possibly owing to a read error. The chain carries TRBV25-1 and TRBJ2-1; D uncertain. Germline CDR1 and CDR2: MGHDK and SYGVNS. The CDR3 is 14 residues long. The CDR3 DNA follows: TGTGCCAGCAGTGACCCCCTCGATTACAATGGGCAGTTCTTC. Its translation is CASSDPLDYNGQFF.

This chain uses TRBV7-9 with TRBJ2-1, with D possibly matching TRBD1 (6 bases). This CDR3 has 14 residues. The germline gives CDR1 SEHNR, CDR2 FQNEAQ (reference sequence). With 4 bases removed from V and 9 bases from J, the gap between germline ends came to 16 bases. The DNA of the CDR3 is TGTGCCAGCAGCTCCGACAGGTCGGCGGGTGAGCAGTTCTTC. Its translation: CASSSDRSAGEQFF.

V and J are TRBV27 and TRBJ1-4; 7 nucleotides agree with TRBD1. This CDR3 is 15 amino acids long. CDR1 MNHEY and CDR2 SMNVEV come from the germline V gene (reference sequence). The J segment lost 6 bases and the V segment lost 6 bases, leaving 10 bases of the junction unmatched. CDR3 region: CASRHSTGWYEKLFF. In nucleotides, the CDR3 is TGTGCCAGCAGGCATTCGACAGGGTGGTATGAAAAACTGTTTTTT.

The chain combines TRBV28 with TRBJ2-5; 8 bases agree with TRBD2. The J segment lost 5 bases and the V segment lost 4 bases, leaving 9 bases of the junction unmatched. This CDR3 spans 15 amino acids. Germline V lookup: CDR1 MDHEN, CDR2 SYDVKM. CDR3 region: CASSSGTRGGETQYF. The CDR3, as DNA: TGTGCCAGCAGTTCCGGGACTAGGGGGGGTGAGACCCAGTACTTC.

The V and J genes are TRBV24-1 and TRBJ1-1; D gene unclear. The germline V gene has CDR1 KGHDR and CDR2 SFDVKD. The CDR3 runs 11 residues. Trimming left V 4 bases short and J 10 bases short, with 9 bases between. The CDR3 DNA sequence: TGTGCCACCAGTGACCAACGTGTAGCTTTCTTT. As protein: CATSDQRVAFF.

The CDR3 sequence: CASSLSGDGAPLHF. The CDR3 DNA follows: TGTGCCAGCAGCTTATCTGGGGATGGAGCACCCCTCCACTTT. The chain has TRBV7-3 and TRBJ1-6; D is ambiguous. Germline V CDR1 and CDR2: SGHTA, FQGTGA. The CDR3 totals 14 residues. With 2 bases removed from V and 11 bases from J, the gap between germline ends came to 13 bases. Full variable domain (rest looked up from reference TRBV7-3 and TRBJ1-6): GAGVSQTPSNKVTEKGKYVELRCDPISGHTALYWYRQSLGQGPEFLIYFQGTGAADDSGLPNDRFFAVRPEGSVSTLKIQRTERGDSAVYLCASSLSGDGAPLHFGNGTRLTVT.

The chain employs TRBV4-1 and TRBJ2-7; D tentatively fits TRBD1 or TRBD2 (5 bases each). This CDR3 spans 15 amino acids. V lost 3 bases and J lost 4, with 16 bases in between. CDR1 is MGHRA and CDR2 is YSYEKL in the germline V gene. CDR3 in DNA: TGCGCCAGCAGCCACCAAACGGGGCTTGGGTACGAGCAGTACTTC. Translation gives CASSHQTGLGYEQYF.

The rearrangement joins TRBV19 to TRBJ1-2, with D perhaps TRBD1 (5 bases). V lost 7 bases and J lost 8, with 23 bases in between. CDR3 length equals 15 residues. The germline CDR1 and CDR2 sequences are LNHDA and SQIVND (reference sequence). DNA for the CDR3: TGTGCCAGTAAGGACCCCTCGGGCGCGGGACCGGGCTACACCTTC. Residues: CASKDPSGAGPGYTF.

This rearrangement joins TRBV9 to TRBJ1-1; D not certain. Germline-derived CDR1 and CDR2 are SGDLS and YYNGEE. The CDR3 consists of 13 residues. Trimming stripped 0 bases from V and 6 bases from J, with 9 bases between. This CDR3 is CASSVVPNAEAFF. In nucleotides, the CDR3 is TGTGCCAGCAGCGTAGTCCCCAACGCTGAAGCTTTCTTT.

V is TRBV11-2 and J is TRBJ2-7; TRBD2 matches at 10 bases. Germline CDR1 SGHAT, CDR2 FQNNGV. J lost 0 bases, V lost 4 bases, and 6 bases had no gene match. This CDR3 is 16 amino acids long. The CDR3 DNA follows: TGTGCCAGCAGCTCCACTAGCGGGATTAGCTCCTACGAGCAGTACTTC. Protein: CASSSTSGISSYEQYF.

The chain recombines TRBV9 with TRBJ1-1; no clear D gene. V was cut by 0 bases and J by 1 base, with 4 bases left in between. Germline V gene data show CDR1 as SGDLS and CDR2 as YYNGEE. The length of the CDR3 is 13 residues. This chain's CDR3 is CASSVAGNTEAFF. The CDR3 DNA follows: TGTGCCAGCAGCGTAGCGGGGAACACTGAAGCTTTCTTT.

The chain employs TRBV7-8 and TRBJ2-2, with a weak D call TRBD2 (5 bases). CDR3 length: 14 amino acids. Germline V gene data show CDR1 as SGHVS and CDR2 as FQNEAQ. V gave up 1 base and J gave up 7 bases, with 10 bases separating them. For the CDR3, the DNA is TGTGCCAGCAGCTTAGGAGTCGGGGTCGGGGAGCTGTTTTTT. It is translated as CASSLGVGVGELFF.

The chain recombines TRBV15 with TRBJ1-1; D is perhaps TRBD1 (5 bases). With 2 bases removed from V and 0 bases from J, the gap between germline ends came to 10 bases. Germline loops: CDR1 LNHNV, CDR2 YYDKDF (reference sequence). The CDR3 extends over 15 amino acids. The CDR3 nucleotides read TGTGCCACCAGCAGAATCAGGGATCTGAACACTGAAGCTTTCTTT. Amino acids: CATSRIRDLNTEAFF.

The chain uses TRBV11-3 and TRBJ2-2; D uncertain. Trimming shortened V by 5 bases and J by 7 bases, and 8 bases separated the two germline ends. CDR3 size: 12 residues. Per germline, CDR1 SGHNT and CDR2 YENEEA. The CDR3 DNA is TGTGCCAGCAGCCGGTGGGGCGGGGAGCTGTTTTTT. This codes for CASSRWGGELFF.

The gene calls are TRBV2 and TRBJ2-7, with 7 bases matching TRBD1. V lost 8 bases, J lost 2 bases, and 6 bases stayed unmatched. Germline values: CDR1 SNHLY, CDR2 FYNNEI. The CDR3 loop spans 13 amino acids. The CDR3 loop reads CASAGQATYEQYF. The CDR3 DNA sequence: TGTGCCAGCGCTGGACAGGCGACCTACGAGCAGTACTTC.

V and J are TRBV10-3 and TRBJ1-3; no definite D call. In germline, CDR1 is ENHRY, CDR2 SYGVKD. This CDR3 has 13 amino acids. V gave up 10 bases and J gave up 0 bases, with 10 bases separating them. The CDR3 spells CATKDSSGNTIYF. The CDR3 region has the DNA TGTGCCACCAAGGACTCCTCTGGAAACACCATATATTTT.

The gene calls are TRBV27 and TRBJ2-7; D may match TRBD1 or TRBD2 (5 bases each). V was clipped by 3 bases and J by 2 bases, with 14 bases between them. Germline-derived CDR1 and CDR2 are MNHEY and SMNVEV (reference sequence). This CDR3 contains 15 residues. In DNA form, the CDR3 reads TGTGCCAGCAGTTTCGAGGGGTTGGGGGCCTACGAGCAGTACTTC. This codes for CASSFEGLGAYEQYF.

The chain joins TRBV9 to TRBJ1-4; the D is unclear. CDR3 length equals 14 residues. Trimming removed 0 bases from V and 3 bases from J, with 6 bases in between. Germline V lookup: CDR1 SGDLS, CDR2 YYNGEE. For the CDR3, the DNA is TGTGCCAGCAGCGTAGAAGAGCCTAATGAAAAACTGTTTTTT. Translating it yields CASSVEEPNEKLFF.

The V gene is TRBV27, the J gene TRBJ2-2; the match to TRBD2 covers 11 bases. CDR3 size: 16 residues. CDR1 and CDR2 (germline): MNHEY, SMNVEV (reference sequence). V shed 3 bases and J 4 bases; nucleotides not matched to a gene: 4. The CDR3, as DNA: TGTGCCAGCAGTTTCCGCCTAGCGGGAGGCACCGGGGAGCTGTTTTTT. The encoded protein is CASSFRLAGGTGELFF.

This chain uses TRBV18 with TRBJ1-2; 10 bases agree with TRBD1. Germline CDR1 reads KGHSH; CDR2 reads LQKENI. The CDR3 spans 14 residues. V trimming: 2 bases; J trimming: 3 bases; junction bases outside the gene matches: 0. In DNA, the CDR3 is TGTGCCAGCTCACCAGGGACAGGGGACTATGGCTACACCTTC. Amino acids: CASSPGTGDYGYTF.

The rearrangement uses TRBV2 and TRBJ2-2, with 13 bases fitting TRBD2. CDR1 SNHLY and CDR2 FYNNEI come from the germline V gene. The CDR3 has 14 amino acids. Trimming removed 5 bases from V and 13 bases from J; junction bases left unmatched: 7. CDR3 DNA sequence: TGTGCCAGCAGTCCACTAGCGGGAGGGGAGGGGCTGTTTTTT. Amino acid sequence: CASSPLAGGEGLFF.

The chain joins TRBV18 to TRBJ2-3, with D uncertain. The CDR3 totals 13 residues. The germline CDR1 and CDR2 sequences are KGHSH and LQKENI. The V gene lost 2 bases and the J gene lost 4 bases, with 7 bases spanning the gap. The CDR3 here is CASSPGKPDTQYF. The CDR3 coding sequence is TGTGCCAGCTCACCAGGCAAACCAGATACGCAGTATTTT. The full variable domain, rest sourced from reference TRBV18 and TRBJ2-3, is NAGVMQNPRHLVRRRGQEARLRCSPMKGHSHVYWYRQLPEEGLKFMVYLQKENIIDESGMPKERFSAEFPKEGPSILRIQQVVRGDSAAYFCASSPGKPDTQYFGPGTRLTVL.

The rearrangement joins TRBV28 to TRBJ1-1, with D perhaps matching TRBD1 (6 bases). Germline V gene data show CDR1 as MDHEN and CDR2 as SYDVKM. Trimming removed 2 bases from V and 1 base from J, with 8 bases in between. This CDR3 has 14 residues. This chain's CDR3 is CASSLGQTNTEAFF. The DNA of the CDR3 is TGTGCCAGCAGTTTAGGACAGACGAACACTGAAGCTTTCTTT.

This rearrangement joins TRBV7-2 to TRBJ2-2, with D hard to call. The CDR3 consists of 13 residues. Germline-derived CDR1 and CDR2 are SGHTA and FQGNSA. V was clipped by 2 bases and J by 8 bases, with 9 bases between them. The CDR3 DNA follows: TGTGCCAGCAGCTTATTAGAAGGGGGGGAGCTGTTTTTT. Translation: CASSLLEGGELFF.

The CDR3 coding sequence is TGTGCCAGTAGTAGGGACAGGGGTTCTGAGCAGTTCTTC. Translation: CASSRDRGSEQFF. The chain has TRBV19 and TRBJ2-1; 10 nucleotides align to TRBD1. The CDR3 runs to 13 residues. Germline V lookup: CDR1 LNHDA, CDR2 SQIVND (reference sequence). With V trimmed by 4 bases and J by 9 bases, 3 bases remained unmatched. Drawing the rest from reference TRBV19 and TRBJ2-1, the complete variable domain is DGGITQSPKYLFRKEGQNVTLSCEQNLNHDAMYWYRQDPGQGLRLIYYSQIVNDFQKGDIAEGYSVSREKKESFPLTVTSAQKNPTAFYLCASSRDRGSEQFFGPGTRLTVL.

V gene TRBV2 combines with J gene TRBJ1-6, with 8 bases matching TRBD1. Unmatched junction bases numbered 6, after V lost 4 bases and J lost 7 bases. The CDR3 length is 15 residues. CDR1 is SNHLY, CDR2 FYNNEI, per germline. The CDR3 DNA sequence: TGTGCCAGCAGTGCAAGGACAGGGAGGAATTCACCCCTCCACTTT. Amino acids: CASSARTGRNSPLHF.